Following are 22 T cell receptor beta chains from one sample sequenced in a study of shared clonotypes between healthy human individuals. CD45RO-negative, CCR7-positively selected cells formed the naive CD8 fraction, excluding terminally differentiated effector memory CD45RA+ cells. Sequencing was performed with immunoSEQ multiplex PCR; in TCRdb, only in-frame clones are kept and a portion is missing. The table includes fewer than 800,000 clones, roughly nine tenths detected once. Sequencing was done on a sample of naive CD8+ T cells sorted from blood. These receptor sequences come from a young man in good health.

V usage is TRBV7-9 and J usage is TRBJ1-1, with 8 bases aligning to TRBD1. The V segment lost 5 bases and the J segment 4 bases; nucleotides outside the gene matches: 9. This CDR3 contains 15 residues. Germline-derived CDR1 and CDR2 are SEHNR and FQNEAQ (reference sequence). This chain's CDR3 is CASSPRTGRSTEAFF. The DNA for the CDR3 is TGTGCCAGCAGCCCTAGGACAGGGAGGTCCACTGAAGCTTTCTTT.

The chain has TRBV7-6 and TRBJ2-3; D not resolved. CDR1 SGHVS and CDR2 FNYEAQ come from the germline V gene. The CDR3 has 15 residues. V was trimmed by 1 base and J by 4 bases, leaving 12 bases between them. The CDR3, as DNA: TGTGCCAGCAGCTTAGAGGTTCGGACCGCAGATACGCAGTATTTT. Protein sequence: CASSLEVRTADTQYF.

J is TRBJ2-3 and V is TRBV29-1, with D unclear. The germline V gene has CDR1 SQVTM and CDR2 ANQGSEA. With 3 bases removed from V and 3 bases from J, the gap between germline ends came to 10 bases. The CDR3 is made up of 13 amino acids. The CDR3 DNA follows: TGCAGCGTTGACTGGACCGAGACAGATACGCAGTATTTT. Its translation: CSVDWTETDTQYF.

In regard to this clone: Other DNA sequences within the sample encode an identical CDR3. V gene TRBV7-9 combines with J gene TRBJ2-2, with D unclear. V shed 1 base and J shed 5 bases, with 8 bases lying between them. The CDR3 runs to 14 residues. Per germline, CDR1 SEHNR and CDR2 FQNEAQ (reference sequence). As DNA, the CDR3 is TGTGCCAGCAGCTTAGGTCAAGGGACCGGGGAGCTGTTTTTT. This codes for CASSLGQGTGELFF.

The chain recombines TRBV9 with TRBJ2-2; D may be TRBD2 (6 bases). The germline gives CDR1 SGDLS, CDR2 YYNGEE. Trimming removed 3 bases at V and 3 bases at J, with 6 bases between. The CDR3 is made up of 13 amino acids. For the CDR3, the DNA is TGTGCCAGCAGCGCGGGGGACACCGGGGAGCTGTTTTTT. Residues: CASSAGDTGELFF. The full variable domain, with the rest looked up from reference TRBV9 and TRBJ2-2, is DSGVTQTPKHLITATGQRVTLRCSPRSGDLSVYWYQQSLDQGLQFLIQYYNGEERAKGNILERFSAQQFPDLHSELNLSSLELGDSALYFCASSAGDTGELFFGEGSRLTVL.

V is TRBV13 and J is TRBJ2-1; TRBD1 agrees at 8 bases. The CDR3 runs to 15 residues. V lost 2 bases to trimming and J lost 0 bases; unmatched junction nucleotides: 0. Germline CDR1 reads PRHDT; CDR2 reads FYEKMQ (reference sequence). The CDR3 loop is CASSLTGGSYNEQFF. The CDR3 nucleotides are TGTGCCAGCAGCTTAACAGGGGGCTCCTACAATGAGCAGTTCTTC.

This chain connects TRBV2 to TRBJ2-7; the D is unclear. V was cut by 1 base and J by 7 bases, with 8 bases left in between. CDR1 is SNHLY and CDR2 is FYNNEI in the germline V gene. CDR3 length: 12 amino acids. DNA of the CDR3: TGTGCCAGCAGTGAAGGGGTTGGAGAGCAGTACTTC. Residues: CASSEGVGEQYF.

This chain uses TRBV6-5 with TRBJ2-2, with D unclear. Germline-derived CDR1 and CDR2 are MNHEY and SVGAGI. CDR3 size: 12 residues. The V end was cut by 5 bases, the J end by 7 bases, with 8 bases between. CDR3 sequence (DNA): TGTGCCAGCAGTAGAGCGATCGGGGAGCTGTTTTTT. Translating it yields CASSRAIGELFF.

This chain joins TRBV27 and TRBJ1-1; 7 bases match TRBD1. The CDR3 runs 15 residues. The germline V gene encodes CDR1 MNHEY and CDR2 SMNVEV (reference sequence). After removal of 7 bases from V and 3 bases from J, the junction contained 11 bases not matched to a gene. This CDR3 is CASKVGRQGHTEAFF. CDR3 coding DNA: TGTGCCAGCAAGGTGGGAAGACAGGGTCACACTGAAGCTTTCTTT.

V is TRBV6-6 and J is TRBJ2-7; 10 nucleotides match TRBD2. The junction had 4 bases not matched to a gene; V was cut back by 2 bases and J by 0 bases. Germline loops: CDR1 MNHNY, CDR2 SVGAGI (reference sequence). This CDR3 has 16 residues. The CDR3 here is CASSYASGRLSYEQYF. The CDR3 DNA is TGTGCCAGCAGTTACGCTAGCGGGAGACTCTCCTACGAGCAGTACTTC.

V gene TRBV7-8 combines with J gene TRBJ2-1, with D possibly being TRBD2 (5 bases). Trimming removed 0 bases from V and 3 bases from J, with 6 bases in between. The CDR3 covers 14 residues. Germline CDR1 reads SGHVS; CDR2 reads FQNEAQ. The CDR3 DNA follows: TGTGCCAGCAGCTTAGCGGGAGTCTACAATGAGCAGTTCTTC. It is translated as CASSLAGVYNEQFF.

This chain joins TRBV27 and TRBJ2-1, with D perhaps TRBD2 (5 bases). This CDR3 spans 12 amino acids. Trimming cost V 5 bases and J 6 bases, with 8 bases left between them. The germline CDR1 and CDR2 sequences are MNHEY and SMNVEV (reference sequence). CDR3: CASSRGFNEQFF. CDR3 bases: TGTGCCAGCAGTCGGGGTTTCAATGAGCAGTTCTTC.

The V gene is TRBV27, the J gene TRBJ2-1, with 7 positions matching TRBD2. With 3 bases clipped from V and 7 bases from J, the junction kept 12 bases outside the gene matches. This CDR3 comprises 16 residues. Germline V gives CDR1 MNHEY, CDR2 SMNVEV (reference sequence). The CDR3 sequence: CASSLVGGSLINEQFF. The CDR3 DNA is TGTGCCAGCAGTTTGGTAGGCGGGAGTTTAATTAATGAGCAGTTCTTC.

V is TRBV7-9 and J is TRBJ1-1; D is uncertain. Germline-derived CDR1 and CDR2 are SEHNR and FQNEAQ (reference sequence). The CDR3 runs 13 residues. V was clipped by 5 bases and J by 4 bases, with 11 bases between them. CDR3 DNA: TGTGCCAGCAGCGGGGAGTTTGGCACTGAAGCTTTCTTT. It codes for CASSGEFGTEAFF.

The chain recombines TRBV7-2 with TRBJ2-7; D is unclear. The CDR3 extends over 11 amino acids. Trimming stripped 1 base from V and 5 bases from J, with 3 bases between. In germline, CDR1 is SGHTA, CDR2 FQGNSA. The CDR3 bases are TGTGCCAGCAGCTTAGACCACGAGCAGTACTTC. Translation: CASSLDHEQYF.

CDR3 residues: CASSQDPADTQYF. CDR3 nucleotide sequence: TGCGCCAGCAGCCAAGATCCAGCAGATACGCAGTATTTT. The chain joins TRBV4-1 to TRBJ2-3; no clear D. Trimming left V 0 bases short and J 4 bases short, with 5 bases between. CDR1 and CDR2 (germline): MGHRA, YSYEKL. CDR3 length: 13 amino acids.

This sequence joins TRBV25-1 and TRBJ2-1; D uncertain. The CDR3 runs to 13 residues. V was clipped by 7 bases and J by 0 bases, with 7 bases between them. Germline lookup yields CDR1 MGHDK and CDR2 SYGVNS. The CDR3 here is CASTTGSYNEQFF. CDR3 nucleotide sequence: TGTGCCAGCACCACTGGCTCCTACAATGAGCAGTTCTTC.

CDR3 nucleotide sequence: TGTGCCAGCAGTTCGCGTCAGGGATACGAGCAGTACTTC. It specifies CASSSRQGYEQYF. This chain uses TRBV2 with TRBJ2-5; D is possibly TRBD1 (5 bases). The end of the DNA fits TRBJ2-7 better, so the J call may be wrong. Per the germline V gene, CDR1 is SNHLY and CDR2 is FYNNEI. The CDR3 has 13 residues.

This chain links TRBV13 with TRBJ1-1, with D tentatively TRBD1 (6 bases). Trimming left V 2 bases short and J 3 bases short, with 13 bases between. Germline V gene lookup returns CDR1 PRHDT and CDR2 FYEKMQ (reference sequence). This CDR3 region has 15 residues. CDR3 amino acids: CASSLRGTGDTEAFF. The CDR3 nucleotides are TGTGCCAGCAGCTTAAGGGGGACTGGGGACACTGAAGCTTTCTTT.

The J gene is TRBJ1-4, the V gene TRBV19; D remains unclear. Germline values: CDR1 LNHDA, CDR2 SQIVND (reference sequence). The ends were cut back, 7 bases at V and 0 bases at J, with 18 bases in the middle. CDR3 length: 17 amino acids. For the CDR3, the DNA is TGTGCCAGTACCCAACCTAGCGGAGCCGCAACTAATGAAAAACTGTTTTTT. This codes for CASTQPSGAATNEKLFF.

The chain employs TRBV9 and TRBJ2-7; no clear D gene. Trimming took 4 bases from V and 0 from J, leaving 11 bases between them. CDR1 is SGDLS and CDR2 is YYNGEE in the germline V gene. The CDR3 loop spans 14 amino acids. The CDR3 is CASSPEVDSYEQYF. The CDR3 DNA reads as TGTGCCAGCAGCCCAGAAGTAGACTCCTACGAGCAGTACTTC. The full variable domain, with the rest looked up from reference TRBV9 and TRBJ2-7, is DSGVTQTPKHLITATGQRVTLRCSPRSGDLSVYWYQQSLDQGLQFLIQYYNGEERAKGNILERFSAQQFPDLHSELNLSSLELGDSALYFCASSPEVDSYEQYFGPGTRLTVT.

This chain uses TRBV28 with TRBJ2-3; D remains ambiguous. Germline assignment: CDR1 MDHEN and CDR2 SYDVKM. The CDR3 is made up of 13 amino acids. V was trimmed by 2 bases and J by 3 bases, leaving 6 bases between them. The CDR3 nucleotides read TGTGCCAGCAGTTTACGACTGACAGATACGCAGTATTTT. Residues: CASSLRLTDTQYF.